This T cell receptor beta chain was identified during a study of cytomegalovirus exposure and HLA in healthy donors. Primers for the PCR totalled 60 Vbeta and 13 Jbeta. Assay: immunoSEQ multiplex PCR; the TCRdb copy retains only in-frame clones and omits some. The sample shows approximately 150,000 clones, about 75% of them seen only once. The donors comprised healthy bone marrow donors. The sequence was obtained from a young man in good health and CMV-seropositive. The sequencing input was PBMCs.

This CDR3 is CSANRDNEQFF. In nucleotides, the CDR3 is TGCAGTGCTAACAGAGACAATGAGCAGTTCTTC. The chain joins TRBV20-1 to TRBJ2-1; no definite D call. Germline V gene sequence: CDR1 DFQATT, CDR2 SNEGSKA (reference sequence). The CDR3 extends over 11 amino acids. The V end lost 4 bases, the J end lost 5 bases, and 6 bases lay between the germline ends.